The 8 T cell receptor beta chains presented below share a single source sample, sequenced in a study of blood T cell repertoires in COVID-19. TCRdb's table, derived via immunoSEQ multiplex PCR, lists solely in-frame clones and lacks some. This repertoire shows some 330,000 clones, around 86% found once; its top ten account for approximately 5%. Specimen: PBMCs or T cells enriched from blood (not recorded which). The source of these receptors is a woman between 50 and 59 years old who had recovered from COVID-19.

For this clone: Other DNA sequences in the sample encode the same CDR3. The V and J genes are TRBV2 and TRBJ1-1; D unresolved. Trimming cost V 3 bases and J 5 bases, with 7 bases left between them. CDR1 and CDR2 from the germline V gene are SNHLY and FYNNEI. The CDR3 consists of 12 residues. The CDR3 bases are TGTGCCAGCAGTGACTCGGGAACTGAAGCTTTCTTT. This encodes CASSDSGTEAFF.

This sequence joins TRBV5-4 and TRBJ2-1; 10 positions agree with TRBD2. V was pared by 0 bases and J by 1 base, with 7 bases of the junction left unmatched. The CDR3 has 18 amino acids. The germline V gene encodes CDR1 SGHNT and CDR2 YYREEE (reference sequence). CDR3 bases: TGTGCCAGCAGCTTGGGGCTAGCGGGAGCCCGGTCCTACAATGAGCAGTTCTTC. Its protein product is CASSLGLAGARSYNEQFF.

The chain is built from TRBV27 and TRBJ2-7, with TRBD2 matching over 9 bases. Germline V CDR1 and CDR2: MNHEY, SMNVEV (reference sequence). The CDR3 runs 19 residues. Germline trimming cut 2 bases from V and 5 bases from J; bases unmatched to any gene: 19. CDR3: CASSLVSGVAGVSVNEQYF. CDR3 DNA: TGTGCCAGCAGTTTAGTCTCTGGGGTAGCGGGAGTGTCCGTGAACGAGCAGTACTTC.

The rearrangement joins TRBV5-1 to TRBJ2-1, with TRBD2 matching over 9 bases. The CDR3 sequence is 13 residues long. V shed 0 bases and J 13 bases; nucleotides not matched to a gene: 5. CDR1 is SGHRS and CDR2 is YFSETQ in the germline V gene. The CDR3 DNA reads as TGCGCCAGCAGCTTGGAGGGACTAGCTGGCCAGTTCTTC. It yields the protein CASSLEGLAGQFF.

The CDR3 loop is CASSPDSGNTIYF. CDR3 DNA sequence: TGTGCCAGCAGCCCAGACTCTGGAAACACCATATATTTT. The chain links TRBV11-2 to TRBJ1-3, with D unclear. This CDR3 region has 13 residues. Germline CDR1 SGHAT, CDR2 FQNNGV. V gave up 5 bases and J gave up 0 bases, with 5 bases separating them.

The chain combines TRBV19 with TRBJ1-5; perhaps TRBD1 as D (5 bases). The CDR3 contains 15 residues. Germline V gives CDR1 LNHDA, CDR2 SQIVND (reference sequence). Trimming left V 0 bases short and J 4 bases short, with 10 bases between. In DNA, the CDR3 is TGTGCCAGTAGTATAGATCTGGGGGGAAATCAGCCCCAGCATTTT. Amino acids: CASSIDLGGNQPQHF.

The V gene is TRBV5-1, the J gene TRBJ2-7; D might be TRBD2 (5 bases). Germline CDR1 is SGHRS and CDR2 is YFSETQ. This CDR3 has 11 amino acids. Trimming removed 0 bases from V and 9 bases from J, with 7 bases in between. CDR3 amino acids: CASSLGTRQYF. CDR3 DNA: TGCGCCAGCAGCTTGGGGACTCGGCAGTACTTC. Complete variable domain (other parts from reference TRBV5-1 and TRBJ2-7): KAGVTQTPRYLIKTRGQQVTLSCSPISGHRSVSWYQQTPGQGLQFLFEYFSETQRNKGNFPGRFSGRQFSNSRSEMNVSTLELGDSALYLCASSLGTRQYFGPGTRLTVT.

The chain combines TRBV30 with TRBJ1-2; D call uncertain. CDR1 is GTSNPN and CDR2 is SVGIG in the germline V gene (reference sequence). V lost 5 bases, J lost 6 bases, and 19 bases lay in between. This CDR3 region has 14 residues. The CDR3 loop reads CAWLQRPPSDGYTF. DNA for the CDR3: TGTGCCTGGCTCCAGAGGCCTCCCAGTGATGGCTACACCTTC.